The 16 T cell receptor beta chains given below trace back to one sample, sequenced in a study of T cells in narcolepsy. Here immunoSEQ multiplex PCR was the method, and the copy in TCRdb shows in-frame clones only, minus some. The data hold some 13,000 clones, with 70% to 90% observed a single time. Input material: CD45RA- memory CD4+ T cells from PBMCs. The source of these receptors is a human donor with narcolepsy.

J is TRBJ2-1 and V is TRBV5-1, with 8 bases lining up with TRBD2. Looked up from germline, CDR1 is SGHRS and CDR2 is YFSETQ. The CDR3 extends over 16 amino acids. V lost 0 bases to trimming and J lost 13 bases; unmatched junction nucleotides: 15. In nucleotides, the CDR3 is TGCGCCAGCAGCTTGGCCGGGGGGGGACTGACCAACCAACAGTTCTTC. This translates into CASSLAGGGLTNQQFF.

The rearrangement joins TRBV5-1 to TRBJ2-3; D remains ambiguous. Germline loops: CDR1 SGHRS, CDR2 YFSETQ. Deletions cut 0 bases from V and 0 bases from J, with 8 bases between. The CDR3 runs to 15 residues. The CDR3 DNA reads as TGCGCCAGCAGCTTGGATTTTACTAGCACAGATACGCAGTATTTT. This codes for CASSLDFTSTDTQYF.

J is TRBJ2-7 and V is TRBV18; 10 bases match TRBD1. Germline V lookup: CDR1 KGHSH, CDR2 LQKENI. The V gene end was trimmed by 2 bases and the J gene end by 3 bases; junction bases not matched to a gene: 4. This CDR3 region has 15 residues. CDR3 residues: CASSPRGTGVYEQYF. The CDR3 DNA is TGTGCCAGCTCACCAAGGGGGACAGGGGTCTACGAGCAGTACTTC.

The V call is TRBV18, the J call TRBJ1-2, with D perhaps TRBD1 (5 bases). Deletions cut 3 bases from V and 8 bases from J, with 13 bases between. The germline V gene has CDR1 KGHSH and CDR2 LQKENI. The CDR3 loop spans 13 amino acids. The CDR3, as DNA: TGTGCCAGCTCACCCCGGGACTACGCGGGCTACACCTTC. Protein product: CASSPRDYAGYTF.

A note on this clone: The sample holds other DNA sequences that translate to the same CDR3. The chain uses TRBV19 and TRBJ2-3, with 12 bases fitting TRBD2. The V gene's germline CDR1 is LNHDA and CDR2 SQIVND (reference sequence). With 4 bases clipped from V and 2 bases from J, the junction kept 4 bases outside the gene matches. CDR3 length equals 16 residues. The CDR3 DNA sequence: TGTGCCAGTAGTACCGGACTAGCGGGGCCCACAGATACGCAGTATTTT. It yields the protein CASSTGLAGPTDTQYF.

J is TRBJ2-5 and V is TRBV18; 9 bases align to TRBD2. There are 13 residues in the CDR3. CDR1 is KGHSH, CDR2 LQKENI, per germline. Unmatched junction bases numbered 4, after V lost 6 bases and J lost 5 bases. CDR3 sequence reads: CASSGGGDETQYF. CDR3 DNA: TGTGCCAGCTCCGGCGGGGGGGACGAGACCCAGTACTTC.

J is TRBJ2-7 and V is TRBV2, with TRBD1 identical over 10 bases. The V gene's germline CDR1 is SNHLY and CDR2 FYNNEI. The CDR3 contains 13 residues. V lost 6 bases, J lost 6 bases, and 5 bases stayed unmatched. CDR3 DNA sequence: TGTGCCAGCAGAGACAGGGGGCGTTTCGAGCAGTACTTC. This sequence encodes CASRDRGRFEQYF.

In DNA, the CDR3 is TGCGCCAGCAGCTTGGAACAGGGGTACTACGAGCAGTACTTC. Translation gives CASSLEQGYYEQYF. This chain connects TRBV5-1 to TRBJ2-5, with 7 bases fitting TRBD1. The DNA end is more similar to TRBJ2-7, so the J call may be wrong. The CDR3 is made up of 14 amino acids. Germline V gene lookup returns CDR1 SGHRS and CDR2 YFSETQ.

The chain recombines TRBV5-6 with TRBJ2-1, with 12 bases lining up with TRBD2. CDR1 and CDR2 from the germline V gene are SGHDT and YYEEEE. The CDR3 extends over 15 amino acids. V shed 5 bases, J shed 4 bases, and the junction held 4 bases outside the gene matches. The CDR3 protein is CASSWTSGDYNEQFF. The CDR3 DNA reads as TGTGCCAGCAGTTGGACTAGCGGGGATTACAATGAGCAGTTCTTC.

V and J are TRBV11-2 and TRBJ2-7; D is unresolved. CDR3 length: 14 residues. Germline V gene data show CDR1 as SGHAT and CDR2 as FQNNGV. V was clipped by 1 base and J by 2 bases, with 9 bases between them. The DNA of the CDR3 is TGTGCCAGCAGCTTAGGGTCAGGTACCTACGAGCAGTACTTC. It encodes CASSLGSGTYEQYF.

This sequence joins TRBV5-1 and TRBJ1-5; D gene uncertain. Trimming left V 0 bases short and J 0 bases short, with 7 bases between. The CDR3 has 15 amino acids. Germline CDR1 is SGHRS and CDR2 is YFSETQ. The CDR3 region has the DNA TGCGCCAGCAGCTTGGGGAGCAATAGCAATCAGCCCCAGCATTTT. This codes for CASSLGSNSNQPQHF.

The gene calls are TRBV5-5 and TRBJ2-7; 7 positions agree with TRBD1. This CDR3 spans 15 amino acids. The germline V gene encodes CDR1 SGHKS and CDR2 YYEKEE (reference sequence). J was trimmed by 2 bases and V by 2 bases; bases with no gene match: 7. The CDR3 sequence is CASSFVGQATYEQYF. CDR3 DNA: TGTGCCAGCAGCTTCGTTGGACAGGCAACCTACGAGCAGTACTTC.

The chain is built from TRBV5-1 and TRBJ2-7; 13 nucleotides agree with TRBD2. Germline CDR1 is SGHRS and CDR2 is YFSETQ. The V and J ends lost 3 bases and 6 bases, in that order; junction bases with no gene match: 12. This CDR3 has 17 amino acids. The DNA for the CDR3 is TGCGCCAGCAGCTGGACCTCACTAGCGGGAGGGCCTTCCGAGCAGTACTTC. This sequence encodes CASSWTSLAGGPSEQYF.

Only one count was recorded for this clone. The V call is TRBV18, the J call TRBJ2-2; maybe TRBD1 (6 bases). Trimming stripped 1 base from V and 3 bases from J, with 9 bases between. In germline, CDR1 is KGHSH, CDR2 LQKENI. CDR3 size: 15 residues. This CDR3 reads CASSPRRTDTGELFF. The CDR3 region has the DNA TGTGCCAGCTCACCACGGAGGACAGACACCGGGGAGCTGTTTTTT.

The rearrangement links TRBV5-1 to TRBJ2-2, with D maybe TRBD1 (6 bases). Deletions cut 4 bases from V and 7 bases from J, with 11 bases between. Germline V gene data show CDR1 as SGHRS and CDR2 as YFSETQ. The CDR3 extends over 13 amino acids. CDR3 in amino acids: CASSPGHGGELFF. The CDR3 coding sequence is TGCGCCAGCAGCCCGGGACACGGCGGGGAGCTGTTTTTT.

This chain connects TRBV18 to TRBJ1-5, with D possibly TRBD1 on 5 matching bases. CDR1 KGHSH and CDR2 LQKENI come from the germline V gene. The CDR3 has 16 residues. V was trimmed by 3 bases and J by 3 bases, leaving 15 bases between them. CDR3 nucleotides: TGTGCCAGCTCACCCGTCGGGGGGTCTGACAATCAGCCCCAGCATTTT. This sequence encodes CASSPVGGSDNQPQHF.